A selection of T cell receptor beta chains follows, all from one sample in a study. MiXCR, applied by TCRdb to the 5' RACE reads, yields one record per CDR3 protein. Here the sample spans 40,000 to 65,000 distinct CDR3 sequences, over 20% being singletons. The sequencing sample was made of tumor-infiltrating naive CD4+ T cells sorted from the breast tumor. These receptors all come from a female donor with breast cancer. Each CDR3 is given with its conserved first and last residue. D genes are given only for firm matches. Rows give clone size only sometimes, using once, few, many, or a class for an expanded clone.

cdr3_length j_call v_call d_call clone_size cdr3_aa cdr3_nt
15 TRBJ2-2 TRBV5-1 TRBD2 many CASSFVTSHAGELFF TGCGCCAGCAGCTTTGTGACTAGCCATGCCGGGGAGCTGTTTTTT
12 TRBJ2-1 TRBV28 . . CASSKAGNEQFF TGTGCCAGCAGCAAAGCAGGGAATGAGCAGTTCTTC
13 TRBJ1-2 TRBV6-6 TRBD1 . CASRRQGFYGYTF TGTGCCAGCAGACGACAGGGCTTCTATGGCTACACCTTC
14 TRBJ2-7 TRBV9 TRBD1 few CAAYSGTGDYEQYF TGTGCCGCATATTCCGGGACAGGGGACTACGAGCAGTACTTC
15 TRBJ1-1 TRBV2 . few CASSVRQTLNTEAFF TGTGCCAGCAGTGTTAGACAGACTTTGAACACTGAAGCTTTCTTT
14 TRBJ2-2 TRBV7-3 . few CASSLSRDTGELFF TGTGCCAGCAGCTTAAGCCGAGACACCGGGGAGCTGTTTTTT
15 TRBJ2-2 TRBV12-3/TRBV12-4 . . CASSFRFGSTGELFF TGTGCCAGCAGTTTTCGGTTTGGCAGCACCGGGGAGCTGTTTTTT
12 TRBJ2-5 TRBV10-2 . . CASSSGVETQYF TGCGCCAGCAGTTCGGGGGTAGAGACCCAGTACTTC
15 TRBJ2-5 TRBV11-2 . . CASSLSGVRQETQYF TGTGCCAGCAGCCTCTCGGGGGTCCGACAAGAGACCCAGTACTTC
15 TRBJ1-1 TRBV28 . . CAASNAPPEGTEAFF TGTGCCGCCAGCAATGCCCCACCCGAGGGCACTGAGGCTTTCTTT
10 TRBJ2-1 TRBV29-1 . once CSVGYNEQFF TGCAGCGTTGGTTACAATGAGCAGTTCTTC
10 TRBJ2-7 TRBV29-1 . once CSALSDEQYF TGCAGCGCCCTTTCGGACGAGCAGTACTTC
15 TRBJ1-5 TRBV27 . . CASSLSRGAHQPQHF TGTGCCAGCAGTTTATCGAGGGGGGCCCATCAGCCCCAGCATTTT
14 TRBJ1-2 TRBV7-2 . . CAPGGGLLSYGYTF TGTGCCCCCGGGGGGGGGCTCCTGTCCTATGGCTACACCTTC